One TCR beta chain is described in this entry. What it binds is not known. The V and J ends lost 3 bases and 4 bases, in that order; junction bases with no gene match: 9. Germline V lookup: CDR1 MDHEN, CDR2 SYDVKM. The CDR3 is 15 amino acids. This sample was taken from a study of cytomegalovirus exposure and HLA in healthy donors. Study-level results: Cytomegalovirus status was reportedly diagnosed by the classifier with high specificity and sensitivity. Across donors, most TCRs were seen rarely, yet some public ones were widespread. As confirmed in vitro, a few CMV-associated chains were specific for CMV antigens. Altogether, 150 to 200 TCR beta chains were recorded as cytomegalovirus-associated.

Assay used: immunoSEQ multiplex PCR; TCRdb lists only in-frame clones, some missing. The sample records 200,000 to 250,000 clones, over 80% being singletons. The clonotype comes from a woman aged 25 to 45 in good health and CMV-seropositive. The gene calls are TRBV28 and TRBJ2-7, with 7 nucleotides matching TRBD2. The specimen was PBMCs. The DNA of the CDR3 is TGTGCCAGCAGTTTTAACGGGGGAGGGCCGTACGAGCAGTACTTC. Amino acids: CASSFNGGGPYEQYF.